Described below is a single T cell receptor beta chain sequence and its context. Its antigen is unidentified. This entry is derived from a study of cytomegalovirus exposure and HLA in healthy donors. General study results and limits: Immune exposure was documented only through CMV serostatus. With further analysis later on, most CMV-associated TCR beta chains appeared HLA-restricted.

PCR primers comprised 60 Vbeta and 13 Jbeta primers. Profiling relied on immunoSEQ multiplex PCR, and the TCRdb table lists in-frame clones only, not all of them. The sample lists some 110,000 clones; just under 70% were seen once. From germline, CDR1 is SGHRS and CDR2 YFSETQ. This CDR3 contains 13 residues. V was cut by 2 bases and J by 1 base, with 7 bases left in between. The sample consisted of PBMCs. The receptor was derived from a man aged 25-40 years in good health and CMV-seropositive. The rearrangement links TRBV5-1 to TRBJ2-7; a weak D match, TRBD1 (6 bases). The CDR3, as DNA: TGCGCCAGCAGCTTAGGACAGTCCTACGAGCAGTACTTC. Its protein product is CASSLGQSYEQYF.